This T cell receptor (beta chain) was documented in a study of CD8 T cells in ankylosing spondylitis. In the case of this clonotype: As yet, its antigen is unknown.

TCRdb ran MiXCR on the 5' RACE reads and lists one entry per CDR3 protein. The repertoire holds about 440,000 distinct CDR3 sequences, with roughly 15% as singletons. Study-wide results and caveats: Significant enrichment of disease-linked clones was reportedly seen in matched ankylosing spondylitis synovial fluid. Seemingly distinctive of ankylosing spondylitis blood was a TCR beta motif formed by eight highly homologous variants.

The CDR3 is 18 amino acids. The germline gives CDR1 SNHLY, CDR2 FYNNEI. Trimming cost V 6 bases and J 0 bases; bases outside gene matches: 8. This chain connects TRBV2 to TRBJ2-2; 12 nucleotides match TRBD2. Specimen: blood, either unsorted or a sorted T cell fraction (not recorded which). The sequence was obtained from a male donor with ankylosing spondylitis. The chain's CDR3 is CASRRTSGAAANTGELFF. The CDR3 bases are TGTGCCAGCAGAAGGACTAGCGGGGCCGCCGCGAACACCGGGGAGCTGTTTTTT. Looking up the rest from reference TRBV2 and TRBJ2-2 gives the full variable domain: EPEVTQTPSHQVTQMGQEVILRCVPISNHLYFYWYRQILGQKVEFLVSFYNNEISEKSEIFDDQFSVERPDGSNFTLKIRSTKLEDSAMYFCASRRTSGAAANTGELFFGEGSRLTVL.